The 27 T cell receptor beta chains given below trace back to one sample, sequenced in a study of cytomegalovirus exposure and HLA in healthy donors. In the PCR, 60 Vbeta and 13 Jbeta primers were used. The protocol was immunoSEQ multiplex PCR, while the TCRdb copy is restricted to in-frame clones and leaves out a portion. The data contain about 130,000 clones, approximately 87% of them seen just once; the ten biggest clones take up around 20%. The sequencing input was PBMCs. The receptor source for this set is a young man in good health and CMV-seropositive.

The chain has TRBV7-9 and TRBJ2-3; maybe TRBD2 (6 bases). The CDR3 sequence is 18 residues long. From germline, CDR1 is SEHNR and CDR2 FQNEAQ (reference sequence). Trimming pared 2 bases from V and 2 bases from J, leaving 20 bases between. Here the CDR3 DNA reads TGTGCCAGCAGCTTAAATCCAGGAGCGGGCATATCCACAGATACGCAGTATTTT. Its translation: CASSLNPGAGISTDTQYF.

The genes are TRBV4-2 and TRBJ2-7; D uncertain. The CDR3 contains 13 residues. Germline assignment: CDR1 LGHNA and CDR2 YNFKEQ. V lost 0 bases and J lost 3, with 6 bases in between. The CDR3 sequence is CASSQDRLYEQYF. DNA of the CDR3: TGTGCCAGCAGCCAAGACAGGCTCTACGAGCAGTACTTC.

A word on this clone: Additional DNA sequences in this sample encode the identical CDR3. This chain joins TRBV11-3 and TRBJ1-1, with no clear D. The CDR3 covers 14 residues. Germline-derived CDR1 and CDR2 are SGHNT and YENEEA. The V end was cut by 1 base, the J end by 0 bases, with 6 bases between. The CDR3 sequence is CASSLGHMNTEAFF. The CDR3 DNA is TGTGCCAGCAGCTTAGGACACATGAACACTGAAGCTTTCTTT.

The CDR3, as DNA: TGTGCCAGCAAGGCACCGGGAGAGGGGTCCTACGAGCAGTACTTC. It specifies CASKAPGEGSYEQYF. The rearrangement joins TRBV28 to TRBJ2-7, with D possibly TRBD2 on 6 matching bases. Between the trimmed V and J ends, which lost 7 bases and 1 base, there was a span of 17 bases. This CDR3 is 15 amino acids long. Germline-derived CDR1 and CDR2 are MDHEN and SYDVKM.

The chain has TRBV19 and TRBJ1-1, with D perhaps matching TRBD1 (6 bases). With 8 bases removed from V and 3 bases from J, the gap between germline ends came to 16 bases. Germline values: CDR1 LNHDA, CDR2 SQIVND (reference sequence). The CDR3 is made up of 14 amino acids. The DNA of the CDR3 is TGTGCCAGTCAGGGTGGGGGGGCGGACACTGAAGCTTTCTTT. As protein: CASQGGGADTEAFF.

The V call is TRBV6-1, the J call TRBJ2-3, with 10 bases that match TRBD2. Germline values: CDR1 MNHNS, CDR2 SASEGT. CDR3 length equals 16 residues. J lost 0 bases, V lost 4 bases, and 4 bases had no gene match. In DNA, the CDR3 is TGTGCCAGCAGTGTGACTAGCGGGTTTAGCACAGATACGCAGTATTTT. It codes for CASSVTSGFSTDTQYF.

The chain employs TRBV9 and TRBJ1-5; D is perhaps TRBD1 (5 bases). Germline V CDR1 and CDR2: SGDLS, YYNGEE. The CDR3 covers 15 residues. V was shortened by 0 bases and J by 4 bases, with 11 bases between the two germline ends. CDR3: CASSVESGINQPQHF. The CDR3 region has the DNA TGTGCCAGCAGCGTAGAATCAGGGATTAATCAGCCCCAGCATTTT.

The chain carries TRBV28 and TRBJ1-5; D is perhaps TRBD1 (5 bases). The V gene lost 5 bases and the J gene lost 3 bases, with 11 bases spanning the gap. In germline, CDR1 is MDHEN, CDR2 SYDVKM. CDR3 length: 14 amino acids. The CDR3 is CASSLGGVNQPQHF. CDR3 DNA: TGTGCCAGCAGTCTTGGGGGGGTCAATCAGCCCCAGCATTTT. Full variable domain (remainder filled in from reference TRBV28 and TRBJ1-5): DVKVTQSSRYLVKRTGEKVFLECVQDMDHENMFWYRQDPGLGLRLIYFSYDVKMKEKGDIPEGYSVSREKKERFSLILESASTNQTSMYLCASSLGGVNQPQHFGDGTRLSIL.

The chain combines TRBV4-1 with TRBJ2-1, with 8 bases matching TRBD1. In germline, CDR1 is MGHRA, CDR2 YSYEKL. The trim removed 5 bases at V and 1 base at J, leaving 7 bases unmatched. This CDR3 region has 16 residues. The CDR3 region has the DNA TGCGCCAGCAGCGCCTTAGGGGACAGGTCCTACAATGAGCAGTTCTTC. Translating gives CASSALGDRSYNEQFF.

This clone was seen only once. The rearrangement joins TRBV6-1 to TRBJ2-1, with 9 bases aligning to TRBD2. Germline V gene sequence: CDR1 MNHNS, CDR2 SASEGT. The CDR3 contains 16 residues. J lost 2 bases, V lost 3 bases, and 5 bases had no gene match. This chain's CDR3 is CASSDEGGGAYNEQFF. The DNA for the CDR3 is TGTGCCAGCAGTGATGAAGGCGGGGGGGCCTACAATGAGCAGTTCTTC.

The CDR3 loop is CSVEQGSNQPQHF. The CDR3 nucleotides read TGCAGCGTTGAACAGGGAAGCAATCAGCCCCAGCATTTT. The V and J genes are TRBV29-1 and TRBJ1-5, with a weak D call TRBD1 (5 bases). CDR3 size: 13 residues. CDR1 and CDR2 from the germline V gene are SQVTM and ANQGSEA. The V end lost 2 bases, the J end lost 1 base, and 6 bases lay between the germline ends.

Worth noting for this clone: Germline and junction disagree at one end, which may indicate a read error. V usage is TRBV7-9 and J usage is TRBJ2-5; TRBD2 is a possible D gene (6 bases). The germline gives CDR1 SEHNR, CDR2 FQNEAQ (reference sequence). The CDR3 is made up of 12 amino acids. CDR3 in amino acids: CSSSPGLETQYF. DNA for the CDR3: TGTTCCAGCAGCCCGGGACTGGAGACCCAGTACTTC.

The V gene is TRBV19, the J gene TRBJ2-5; 15 positions match TRBD2. V dropped 2 bases and J dropped 5; count of bases not matched to a gene: 9. This CDR3 has 18 residues. From germline, CDR1 is LNHDA and CDR2 SQIVND (reference sequence). Here the CDR3 reads CASSIQTPGLAGGETQYF. The CDR3 DNA follows: TGTGCCAGTAGTATACAAACCCCGGGACTAGCGGGGGGTGAGACCCAGTACTTC.

V and J are TRBV7-6 and TRBJ2-1; the D gene is possibly TRBD1 (6 bases). Per the germline V gene, CDR1 is SGHVS and CDR2 is FNYEAQ. With 1 base removed from V and 4 bases from J, the gap between germline ends came to 11 bases. This CDR3 is built from 15 residues. In nucleotides, the CDR3 is TGTGCCAGCAGCTTAGGGACAGAGACTTACAATGAGCAGTTCTTC. Translation: CASSLGTETYNEQFF.

The J gene is TRBJ2-5, the V gene TRBV9; 10 bases align to TRBD2. The germline gives CDR1 SGDLS, CDR2 YYNGEE. Trimming at V came to 4 bases and at J to 4 bases, leaving 4 bases not matched to a gene. The length of the CDR3 is 14 residues. CDR3 in amino acids: CASSSSSGGETQYF. The CDR3, as DNA: TGTGCCAGCAGCTCCTCTAGCGGGGGAGAGACCCAGTACTTC.

V gene TRBV19 combines with J gene TRBJ2-5; 9 bases are a match to TRBD1. The CDR3 is 15 residues long. Germline V CDR1 and CDR2: LNHDA, SQIVND (reference sequence). Unmatched junction bases numbered 8, after V lost 5 bases and J lost 4 bases. For the CDR3, the DNA is TGTGCCAGTAGTCCACAGGGGGCAGGACGAGAGACCCAGTACTTC. Translating it yields CASSPQGAGRETQYF.

The chain is built from TRBV2 and TRBJ1-4; weak D call: TRBD1 (6 bases). V was pared by 6 bases and J by 8 bases, with 16 bases between. Germline V gene lookup returns CDR1 SNHLY and CDR2 FYNNEI. The CDR3 totals 14 residues. The CDR3 sequence: CASSANRVGEKLFF. The CDR3, as DNA: TGTGCCAGCAGCGCCAACAGGGTCGGCGAAAAACTGTTTTTT.

The V call is TRBV11-3, the J call TRBJ2-3, with D tentatively TRBD1 (6 bases). The CDR3 runs 14 residues. Germline V gene sequence: CDR1 SGHNT, CDR2 YENEEA. The ends were cut back, 0 bases at V and 6 bases at J, with 10 bases in the middle. CDR3 sequence: CASSLEGAADTQYF. CDR3 DNA sequence: TGTGCCAGCAGCTTAGAGGGGGCCGCGGATACGCAGTATTTT.

In its sample, this clone was seen a few times. The chain has TRBV5-1 and TRBJ1-1; 7 nucleotides agree with TRBD1. Germline V gives CDR1 SGHRS, CDR2 YFSETQ. V was clipped by 0 bases and J by 0 bases; unmatched bases: 8. The CDR3 is made up of 17 amino acids. CDR3 coding DNA: TGCGCCAGCAGCTTGGCTGGTGTGACAGGGATGAACACTGAAGCTTTCTTT. Translated: CASSLAGVTGMNTEAFF.

The table lists this clone with a few counts. The chain employs TRBV15 and TRBJ1-1; no clear D gene. Trimming shortened V by 0 bases and J by 7 bases, and 9 bases separated the two germline ends. The V gene's germline CDR1 is LNHNV and CDR2 YYDKDF (reference sequence). CDR3 size: 13 residues. This CDR3 is CATSREGSVEAFF. The DNA for the CDR3 is TGTGCCACCAGCAGAGAAGGGAGCGTTGAAGCTTTCTTT.

The count of this clone is one. The J gene is TRBJ2-5, the V gene TRBV6-5; a possible D gene is TRBD1 (6 bases). Germline CDR1 and CDR2: MNHEY and SVGAGI. The CDR3 extends over 15 amino acids. The ends were cut back, 7 bases at V and 1 base at J, with 16 bases in the middle. The CDR3 nucleotides are TGTGCCAGCACTACCGCTGGGGGCACCCAAGAGACCCAGTACTTC. Encoded protein: CASTTAGGTQETQYF.

This chain connects TRBV19 to TRBJ1-3; D possibly corresponds to TRBD1 (6 bases). CDR3 length: 14 amino acids. Germline CDR1 and CDR2: LNHDA and SQIVND (reference sequence). Trimming took 7 bases from V and 4 from J, leaving 14 bases between them. DNA of the CDR3: TGTGCCAGTACCACAGGGTTATCGGGAAACACCATATATTTT. It translates to CASTTGLSGNTIYF.

The rearrangement joins TRBV6-1 to TRBJ1-5; D not resolved. The germline V gene has CDR1 MNHNS and CDR2 SASEGT. The CDR3 consists of 16 residues. V lost 4 bases to trimming and J lost 3 bases, with 16 bases between them. CDR3 coding DNA: TGTGCCAGCAGTGGCGGGGAAGCCAATTTCAATCAGCCCCAGCATTTT. Amino acid sequence: CASSGGEANFNQPQHF.

The chain joins TRBV5-1 to TRBJ2-1; tentative D call: TRBD2 (7 bases). CDR1 and CDR2 from the germline V gene are SGHRS and YFSETQ. The CDR3 loop spans 14 amino acids. With 5 bases removed from V and 7 bases from J, the gap between germline ends came to 16 bases. Here the CDR3 reads CASREGGARNEQFF. The CDR3, as DNA: TGCGCCAGCAGAGAGGGGGGGGCGCGGAATGAGCAGTTCTTC.

The chain combines TRBV28 with TRBJ1-5; unclear D gene. The CDR3 is 13 amino acids. Germline-derived CDR1 and CDR2 are MDHEN and SYDVKM. V was clipped by 3 bases and J by 11 bases, with 14 bases between them. The DNA of the CDR3 is TGTGCCAGCAGTTTCGACCAGTTGCTAGCCCAGCATTTT. Translation gives CASSFDQLLAQHF.

The chain couples TRBV15 to TRBJ2-5, with 14 bases identical to TRBD2. V gave up 5 bases and J gave up 4 bases; unmatched junction bases: 6. CDR3 length: 16 amino acids. The V gene's germline CDR1 is LNHNV and CDR2 YYDKDF (reference sequence). DNA for the CDR3: TGTGCCACCAGCCCTCGACTAGCGGGGGGGTTAGAGACCCAGTACTTC. The encoded protein is CATSPRLAGGLETQYF.

The J gene is TRBJ1-2, the V gene TRBV9; D not resolved. Germline assignment: CDR1 SGDLS and CDR2 YYNGEE. The CDR3 runs 14 residues. Trimming cost V 3 bases and J 5 bases, with 14 bases left between them. The CDR3 region has the DNA TGTGCCAGCAGCGCCCCGAACACTAGATATGGCTACACCTTC. It yields the protein CASSAPNTRYGYTF.